One sample yielded the 25 T cell receptor beta chains listed below, sequenced in a study of identical twins' blood T cells. TCRdb passed the 5' RACE reads through MiXCR, listing each CDR3 protein once. The top ten clones hold around 5.6% of a sample with about 370,000 distinct CDR3 sequences, roughly 30% of them seen once. What was sequenced was PBMCs. These TCRs come from a woman aged 18 to 49 in good health.

The chain has TRBV27 and TRBJ1-2; D is possibly TRBD1 (6 bases). The V gene's germline CDR1 is MNHEY and CDR2 SMNVEV (reference sequence). V was trimmed by 5 bases and J by 4 bases, leaving 11 bases between them. This CDR3 is built from 13 residues. The CDR3 DNA reads TGTGCCAGCAGTGATACAGGGTCCTATGGCTACACCTTC. Residues: CASSDTGSYGYTF.

This sequence joins TRBV20-1 and TRBJ1-1, with TRBD1 matching over 9 bases. This CDR3 has 12 residues. Per the germline V gene, CDR1 is DFQATT and CDR2 is SNEGSKA (reference sequence). J lost 6 bases, V lost 6 bases, and 5 bases had no gene match. The CDR3 region has the DNA TGCAGTGCCGGGACAGGGACCGCTGAAGCTTTCTTT. Amino acids: CSAGTGTAEAFF.

This clonotype showed up just a few times. This chain joins TRBV6-2 or TRBV6-3 and TRBJ2-1; 7 bases map to TRBD2. Trimming took 5 bases from V and 0 from J; bases not matched to a gene: 13. CDR3 length: 18 residues. CDR1 is MNHEY, CDR2 SVGEGT, per germline. The CDR3 DNA reads TGTGCCAGCAGTAAACGATCGACTAGCTTGAGCTCCTACAATGAGCAGTTCTTC. The encoded protein is CASSKRSTSLSSYNEQFF.

The V call is TRBV5-1, the J call TRBJ2-3; 7 nucleotides agree with TRBD1. The CDR3 has 16 residues. V gave up 3 bases and J gave up 0 bases; unmatched junction bases: 7. In germline, CDR1 is SGHRS, CDR2 YFSETQ. This CDR3 is CASSSRTGLSTDTQYF. CDR3 sequence (DNA): TGCGCCAGCAGCTCCCGGACAGGATTAAGCACAGATACGCAGTATTTT.

There are a few counts of this clonotype. The CDR3: CASTATGRTEAFF. The CDR3 DNA reads as TGTGCCAGCACCGCGACAGGACGAACTGAAGCTTTCTTT. The rearrangement uses TRBV25-1 and TRBJ1-1; the D gene is possibly TRBD1 (6 bases). The germline V and J ends were trimmed by 7 bases and 5 bases, with 14 bases remaining between them. Germline CDR1 MGHDK, CDR2 SYGVNS. CDR3 length equals 13 residues.

A few counts support this clonotype. V usage is TRBV20-1 and J usage is TRBJ1-1; 8 bases align to TRBD1. The CDR3 has 13 amino acids. The germline V gene has CDR1 DFQATT and CDR2 SNEGSKA (reference sequence). V lost 8 bases, J lost 3 bases, and 8 bases stayed unmatched. The CDR3 coding sequence is TGCAGTCCCGACAGGGGAGAGGACACTGAAGCTTTCTTT. Translated, it gives CSPDRGEDTEAFF.

The chain employs TRBV29-1 and TRBJ1-1, with a weak D call TRBD1 (6 bases). The CDR3 has 13 amino acids. V gave up 6 bases and J gave up 3 bases, with 14 bases separating them. In germline, CDR1 is SQVTM, CDR2 ANQGSEA. The CDR3 loop reads CSVSYSGDTEAFF. CDR3 nucleotides: TGCAGCGTCTCCTATTCAGGGGACACTGAAGCTTTCTTT.

The chain carries TRBV10-2 and TRBJ1-5; D ambiguous. The ends were cut back, 0 bases at V and 0 bases at J, with 3 bases in the middle. Germline values: CDR1 WSHSY, CDR2 SAAADI. This CDR3 comprises 14 residues. CDR3 in DNA: TGCGCCAGCAGTGAGTCCAGTAGCAATCAGCCCCAGCATTTT. It encodes CASSESSSNQPQHF.

This rearrangement joins TRBV5-1 to TRBJ1-1; 8 bases align to TRBD1. Trimming cost V 6 bases and J 11 bases; bases outside gene matches: 15. The CDR3 covers 14 residues. Germline V gene sequence: CDR1 SGHRS, CDR2 YFSETQ. The CDR3 here is CASKATRGQDGAFF. The CDR3 nucleotides read TGCGCCAGCAAAGCTACTAGGGGACAGGACGGGGCTTTCTTT. Full variable domain (rest looked up from reference TRBV5-1 and TRBJ1-1): KAGVTQTPRYLIKTRGQQVTLSCSPISGHRSVSWYQQTPGQGLQFLFEYFSETQRNKGNFPGRFSGRQFSNSRSEMNVSTLELGDSALYLCASKATRGQDGAFFGQGTRLTVV.

This rearrangement joins TRBV12-3 or TRBV12-4 to TRBJ2-1, with TRBD2 matching over 8 bases. Trimming removed 4 bases from V and 7 bases from J; junction bases left unmatched: 9. This CDR3 spans 15 amino acids. The CDR3 nucleotides are TGTGCCAGCAGTTCGTCGGGACTAGGGCATAATGAGCAGTTCTTC. Protein product: CASSSSGLGHNEQFF.

The rearrangement links TRBV2 to TRBJ1-6; D unresolved. The CDR3 extends over 13 amino acids. Germline V gene lookup returns CDR1 SNHLY and CDR2 FYNNEI. V lost 3 bases, J lost 7 bases, and 7 bases lay in between. The CDR3: CASSDELNSPLHF. Here the CDR3 DNA reads TGTGCCAGCAGTGACGAGTTGAATTCACCCCTCCACTTT.

The rearrangement links TRBV7-9 to TRBJ1-2, with 9 bases identical to TRBD1. The CDR3 sequence is 17 residues long. V was clipped by 4 bases and J by 0 bases; unmatched bases: 9. Per germline, CDR1 SEHNR and CDR2 FQNEAQ (reference sequence). The CDR3 loop is CASSSWTGEVANYGYTF. The DNA for the CDR3 is TGTGCCAGCAGCTCCTGGACAGGGGAAGTGGCTAACTATGGCTACACCTTC.

This clonotype was seen a few times. The V and J genes are TRBV10-3 and TRBJ2-3; weak D call: TRBD2 (5 bases). The ends were cut back, 10 bases at V and 2 bases at J, with 16 bases in the middle. The CDR3 spans 14 residues. Germline CDR1 and CDR2: ENHRY and SYGVKD. DNA of the CDR3: TGTGCCAGCGCTCGCCAGCGGAACACAGATACGCAGTATTTT. Translating gives CASARQRNTDTQYF.

This clonotype was counted many times. The chain carries TRBV29-1 and TRBJ2-1; the D gene is possibly TRBD1 (5 bases). Per the germline V gene, CDR1 is SQVTM and CDR2 is ANQGSEA. The CDR3 contains 10 residues. Trimming took off 5 bases at V and 7 bases at J, with 6 bases between the two ends. The CDR3 region has the DNA TGCAGCGTTTACAGGAATGAGCAGTTCTTC. Its translation: CSVYRNEQFF.

This sequence joins TRBV29-1 and TRBJ1-1; D gene uncertain. Looked up from germline, CDR1 is SQVTM and CDR2 is ANQGSEA. This CDR3 is built from 12 residues. Trimming left V 2 bases short and J 3 bases short, with 7 bases between. The chain's CDR3 is CSVESGDTEAFF. DNA of the CDR3: TGCAGCGTTGAATCCGGGGACACTGAAGCTTTCTTT.

This clonotype was picked up a small number of times. The chain has TRBV2 and TRBJ2-1, with unresolved D. The V end was cut by 8 bases, the J end by 7 bases, with 12 bases between. The germline V gene has CDR1 SNHLY and CDR2 FYNNEI. The CDR3 length is 12 residues. DNA for the CDR3: TGTGCCAGCGGATCTCGCCGGAATGAGCAGTTCTTC. Its translation is CASGSRRNEQFF.

The genes are TRBV18 and TRBJ2-2, with 8 bases matching TRBD1. Germline V gene data show CDR1 as KGHSH and CDR2 as LQKENI. The CDR3 spans 16 residues. V lost 2 bases to trimming and J lost 5 bases; unmatched junction nucleotides: 7. The chain's CDR3 is CASSPFRTGTTGELFF. The CDR3 DNA follows: TGTGCCAGCTCACCATTCAGGACAGGGACAACCGGGGAGCTGTTTTTT.

The V call is TRBV5-1, the J call TRBJ1-1; D uncertain. Per germline, CDR1 SGHRS and CDR2 YFSETQ. The CDR3 is made up of 12 amino acids. V gave up 7 bases and J gave up 1 base, with 8 bases separating them. CDR3 bases: TGCGCCAGCTCGGGTAAGAACACTGAAGCTTTCTTT. Residues: CASSGKNTEAFF. The variable domain in full, completed from reference TRBV5-1 and TRBJ1-1, reads KAGVTQTPRYLIKTRGQQVTLSCSPISGHRSVSWYQQTPGQGLQFLFEYFSETQRNKGNFPGRFSGRQFSNSRSEMNVSTLELGDSALYLCASSGKNTEAFFGQGTRLTVV.

This clonotype was seen at least ten times. This chain uses TRBV12-3 or TRBV12-4 with TRBJ1-2; tentatively, D is TRBD1 (5 bases). V was clipped by 3 bases and J by 3 bases, with 14 bases between them. The CDR3 has 15 residues. CDR3 amino acids: CASSFHEGMYYGYTF. CDR3 in DNA: TGTGCCAGCAGTTTTCATGAGGGGATGTACTATGGCTACACCTTC.

The genes are TRBV12-3 or TRBV12-4 and TRBJ2-3; D uncertain. Trimming removed 6 bases from V and 6 bases from J, with 7 bases in between. The CDR3 is made up of 11 amino acids. CDR3 sequence reads: CASSKLDTQYF. CDR3 in DNA: TGTGCCAGCAGCAAGCTTGATACGCAGTATTTT.

This clonotype was observed many times. The chain employs TRBV3-1 and TRBJ2-7, with D hard to call. Germline CDR1 LGHDT, CDR2 YNNKEL (reference sequence). The CDR3 length is 15 residues. V lost 0 bases, J lost 3 bases, and 12 bases lay in between. The CDR3 spells CASSQEHRLVYEQYF. CDR3 sequence (DNA): TGTGCCAGCAGCCAAGAACACAGATTGGTCTACGAGCAGTACTTC.

For this clonotype: This may arise from a read error, as a much more abundant clone is one base away. This sequence joins TRBV29-1 and TRBJ2-1, with D hard to call. This CDR3 has 12 amino acids. Per germline, CDR1 SQVTM and CDR2 ANQGSEA. CDR3 sequence: CSVERTYNERFF. CDR3 DNA: TGCAGCGTTGAACGGACCTACAATGAGCGGTTCTTC.

This clonotype appeared a few times. One junction end disagrees with the germline gene, perhaps due to a read error. This rearrangement joins TRBV11-2 to TRBJ1-1; D uncertain. Germline CDR1 is SGHAT and CDR2 is FQNNGV. CDR3 length equals 11 residues. The CDR3 loop reads CASSLGTEALF. In DNA form, the CDR3 reads TGTGCCAGCAGCTTGGGAACTGAAGCTCTCTTT.

This clonotype was observed a few times. The V call is TRBV7-7, the J call TRBJ2-1; the D gene is possibly TRBD1 (6 bases). CDR1 SSHAT and CDR2 FNYEAQ come from the germline V gene (reference sequence). The CDR3 runs to 13 residues. Trimming cost V 6 bases and J 8 bases, with 14 bases left between them. CDR3 amino acids: CASSRDRFDEQFF. The CDR3 DNA reads TGTGCCAGCAGTCGCGACAGGTTCGATGAGCAGTTCTTC. The full variable domain, rest sourced from reference TRBV7-7 and TRBJ2-1, is GAGVSQSPRYKVTKRGQDVTLRCDPISSHATLYWYQQALGQGPEFLTYFNYEAQPDKSGLPSDRFSAERPEGSISTLTIQRTEQRDSAMYRCASSRDRFDEQFFGPGTRLTVL.

This clonotype was counted between two and nine times. The V gene is TRBV7-9, the J gene TRBJ1-3; 9 bases align to TRBD1. The CDR3 extends over 16 amino acids. Germline CDR1 SEHNR, CDR2 FQNEAQ (reference sequence). V shed 2 bases, J shed 4 bases, and the junction held 6 bases outside the gene matches. The chain's CDR3 is CASSLKGQGTGNTIYF. The CDR3 DNA reads TGTGCCAGCAGCTTAAAAGGACAGGGGACCGGAAACACCATATATTTT.